This T cell receptor beta chain was identified in a study of cytomegalovirus exposure and HLA in healthy donors. PCR involved 60 Vbeta and 13 Jbeta primers. TCRdb's table, derived via immunoSEQ multiplex PCR, lists solely in-frame clones and lacks some. The sample has 80,000 to 100,000 clones; approximately 80% are singletons. Trimming removed 4 bases from V and 0 bases from J; junction bases left unmatched: 6. Germline V lookup: CDR1 SGHTA, CDR2 FQGNSA. The CDR3 sequence is 16 residues long. Findings and limits, study-wide: A later analysis showed that HLA-associated TCR beta chains had undergone more clonal expansion than equally common others. A later analysis reportedly identified an Asian-associated ancestry cluster as carrying fewer N-insertions than the approximately 620-donor mean. Presence/absence analyses assumed roughly uniform sequencing depth across donors, which may not hold.

This clone has only one observation. Its cognate antigen is unknown. The source material was PBMCs. This TCR derives from a male donor in good health and CMV-seropositive. The genes are TRBV7-2 and TRBJ1-1; 9 bases are a match to TRBD1. For the CDR3, the DNA is TGTGCCAGCAGCTCACAGGGGGCCCTCCTGAACACTGAAGCTTTCTTT. Translated, it gives CASSSQGALLNTEAFF. The entire variable domain, with the rest obtained from reference TRBV7-2 and TRBJ1-1, is as follows: GAGVSQSPSNKVTEKGKDVELRCDPISGHTALYWYRQSLGQGLEFLIYFQGNSAPDKSGLPSDRFSAERTGGSVSTLTIQRTQQEDSAVYLCASSSQGALLNTEAFFGQGTRLTVV.